One sample yielded the 25 T cell receptor beta chains listed below, sequenced in a study of shared clonotypes between healthy human individuals. The repertoire was sequenced with immunoSEQ multiplex PCR; TCRdb's copy has only in-frame clones and lacks some. Of roughly 1 million clones listed, around 75% were seen once; the top ten hold approximately 1.5%. The sample consisted of memory CD4+ T cells sorted from blood. Stated subset: CD45RA-negative fraction. The receptors stem from a man in his late teens or twenties in good health.

This clone was observed at least ten times. The V call is TRBV2, the J call TRBJ2-7; D gene ambiguous. Germline assignment: CDR1 SNHLY and CDR2 FYNNEI. Between the trimmed V and J ends, which lost 4 bases and 5 bases, there was a span of 9 bases. The CDR3 is 12 residues long. CDR3 in DNA: TGTGCCAGCAGTGCTCAAAGCCACGAGCAGTACTTC. Protein sequence: CASSAQSHEQYF.

About this clone itself: An end of the junction does not agree with germline; a read error may underlie this. This rearrangement joins TRBV10-3 to TRBJ2-7; D may correspond to TRBD1 or TRBD2 (5 bases each). The CDR3 has 14 residues. Germline V CDR1 and CDR2: ENHRY, SYGVKD. In nucleotides, the CDR3 is TGTGCCAGCAGTTACGATGGGGGATTAGGCGAGCAGTACTTC. As protein: CASSYDGGLGEQYF.

The rearrangement links TRBV7-9 to TRBJ2-7; TRBD2 matches 13 bases. Germline CDR1 is SEHNR and CDR2 is FQNEAQ (reference sequence). There are 15 residues in the CDR3. With V trimmed by 5 bases and J by 5 bases, 6 bases remained unmatched. The CDR3, as DNA: TGTGCCAGCAGCCCGCTCGGACTAGCGGGAGACGAGCAGTACTTC. Protein sequence: CASSPLGLAGDEQYF.

CDR3 DNA: TGTGCCAGCAGTTTCGAACCCCGGACAGGGGGCGGACTGGTCAATCAGCCCCAGCATTTT. Encoded protein: CASSFEPRTGGGLVNQPQHF. The rearrangement joins TRBV27 to TRBJ1-5; 11 bases map to TRBD1. The CDR3 consists of 20 residues. The J segment lost 3 bases and the V segment lost 3 bases, leaving 16 bases of the junction unmatched. Germline CDR1 and CDR2: MNHEY and SMNVEV (reference sequence).

This clone appeared a few times. This chain links TRBV10-3 with TRBJ2-1, with a tentative D call TRBD2 (5 bases). The CDR3 spans 11 residues. Germline lookup yields CDR1 ENHRY and CDR2 SYGVKD. Trimming took 11 bases from V and 8 from J, leaving 13 bases between them. CDR3 DNA: TGTGCCTCTACATCGAGGGATGAGCAGTTCTTC. Amino acids: CASTSRDEQFF.

This clone has a single count. In the same sample, other DNA sequences code for this CDR3. This chain links TRBV19 with TRBJ1-4, with D possibly being TRBD1 (6 bases). CDR1 is LNHDA and CDR2 is SQIVND in the germline V gene (reference sequence). V was cut by 3 bases and J by 0 bases, with 8 bases left in between. This CDR3 has 15 amino acids. The CDR3 sequence is CASSIQGTTNEKLFF. The CDR3 DNA reads TGTGCCAGTAGTATCCAGGGGACAACTAATGAAAAACTGTTTTTT. Using reference TRBV19 and TRBJ1-4 for the parts outside the CDR3, the full variable domain is DGGITQSPKYLFRKEGQNVTLSCEQNLNHDAMYWYRQDPGQGLRLIYYSQIVNDFQKGDIAEGYSVSREKKESFPLTVTSAQKNPTAFYLCASSIQGTTNEKLFFGSGTQLSVL.

The rearrangement joins TRBV5-4 to TRBJ1-4, with 9 positions matching TRBD1. CDR3 length equals 15 residues. The germline CDR1 and CDR2 sequences are SGHNT and YYREEE (reference sequence). Losses at the gene ends were 2 bases for V and 5 bases for J; bases not matched to a gene: 4. The CDR3 DNA sequence: TGTGCCAGCAGCTTACCAGGGACAGGGAATGAAAAACTGTTTTTT. Translated: CASSLPGTGNEKLFF.

CDR3 in amino acids: CASRQDGSYEQYF. CDR3 nucleotides: TGTGCCAGCCGACAAGACGGCTCCTACGAGCAGTACTTC. The chain recombines TRBV2 with TRBJ2-7; D uncertain. Between the trimmed V and J ends, which lost 8 bases and 0 bases, there was a span of 11 bases. Germline values: CDR1 SNHLY, CDR2 FYNNEI. This CDR3 is built from 13 residues. Based on the CDR3 plus reference TRBV2 and TRBJ2-7, the full variable domain is EPEVTQTPSHQVTQMGQEVILRCVPISNHLYFYWYRQILGQKVEFLVSFYNNEISEKSEIFDDQFSVERPDGSNFTLKIRSTKLEDSAMYFCASRQDGSYEQYFGPGTRLTVT.

With regard to this clone: This sample includes further DNA sequences coding for the same CDR3. The chain links TRBV11-2 to TRBJ1-5; D gene unclear. V gave up 0 bases and J gave up 6 bases, with 6 bases separating them. The CDR3 length is 13 residues. Looked up from germline, CDR1 is SGHAT and CDR2 is FQNNGV. CDR3 sequence reads: CASSLDGGQPQHF. The CDR3 nucleotides are TGTGCCAGCAGCTTAGATGGAGGTCAGCCCCAGCATTTT.

J is TRBJ2-2 and V is TRBV11-2, with D perhaps TRBD1 (6 bases). The CDR3 length is 16 residues. Trimming removed 1 base from V and 6 bases from J, with 15 bases in between. Germline V gene data show CDR1 as SGHAT and CDR2 as FQNNGV. In DNA, the CDR3 is TGTGCCAGCAGCTTAGTGGGCAGGGGAATCTCCGGGGAGCTGTTTTTT. This encodes CASSLVGRGISGELFF.

Notes on this clone: Other nucleotide sequences from this sample produce the same CDR3. The V call is TRBV9, the J call TRBJ1-4, with D unresolved. The germline gives CDR1 SGDLS, CDR2 YYNGEE. Between the trimmed V and J ends, which lost 3 bases and 0 bases, there was a span of 6 bases. The CDR3 is 14 residues long. The CDR3 region has the DNA TGTGCCAGCAGCGAGGGTGCAACTAATGAAAAACTGTTTTTT. It yields the protein CASSEGATNEKLFF.

The V gene is TRBV18, the J gene TRBJ1-2; 7 nucleotides match TRBD1. V was pared by 4 bases and J by 1 base, with 9 bases of the junction left unmatched. CDR3 length equals 16 residues. Per the germline V gene, CDR1 is KGHSH and CDR2 is LQKENI. The CDR3: CASSLWDSSINYGYTF. The DNA of the CDR3 is TGTGCCAGCTCACTTTGGGACAGCTCCATTAACTATGGCTACACCTTC.

The sample holds a few counts of this clone. CDR3: CASSRDLTSSYEQYF. The CDR3 DNA sequence: TGCGCCAGCAGCAGGGACCTAACGAGCTCCTACGAGCAGTACTTC. The chain uses TRBV5-1 and TRBJ2-7; the D gene could be TRBD1 or TRBD2 (5 bases each). V was shortened by 4 bases and J by 0 bases, with 14 bases between the two germline ends. Germline V gene sequence: CDR1 SGHRS, CDR2 YFSETQ. This CDR3 has 15 residues.

CDR3 in amino acids: CASSQDGDLLYF. The CDR3 bases are TGTGCCAGCAGCCAAGATGGGGACCTCTTGTACTTC. The V gene is TRBV4-2, the J gene TRBJ2-4; possibly TRBD1 or TRBD2 for D (5 bases each). The CDR3 contains 12 residues. Trimming cost V 0 bases and J 15 bases, with 12 bases left between them. Germline V gene lookup returns CDR1 LGHNA and CDR2 YNFKEQ.

The rearrangement uses TRBV5-1 and TRBJ2-1; D may be TRBD2 (5 bases). Germline CDR1 and CDR2: SGHRS and YFSETQ. This CDR3 has 16 amino acids. Trimming took 5 bases from V and 4 from J, leaving 19 bases between them. The DNA for the CDR3 is TGCGCCAGCAGTCCGACTACCTCTAAATCATACAATGAGCAGTTCTTC. Its translation: CASSPTTSKSYNEQFF.

The CDR3 is CASSARELAGNTIYF. The CDR3 DNA follows: TGTGCCAGCAGCGCCAGGGAGTTGGCTGGAAACACCATATATTTT. The gene calls are TRBV6-1 and TRBJ1-3; possibly TRBD1 for D (5 bases). The CDR3 spans 15 residues. In germline, CDR1 is MNHNS, CDR2 SASEGT. V was clipped by 6 bases and J by 2 bases, with 14 bases between them.

This sequence joins TRBV6-1 and TRBJ1-2; no clear D. This CDR3 comprises 16 residues. The germline V gene encodes CDR1 MNHNS and CDR2 SASEGT. Trimming left V 0 bases short and J 4 bases short, with 15 bases between. In DNA form, the CDR3 reads TGTGCCAGCAGTGAAGCGCTTCTACGGAATTCCTATGGCTACACCTTC. Its translation: CASSEALLRNSYGYTF.

The J gene is TRBJ2-3, the V gene TRBV7-2; no firm D call. Trimming removed 2 bases from V and 1 base from J, with 7 bases in between. CDR3 length equals 14 residues. Germline assignment: CDR1 SGHTA and CDR2 FQGNSA. For the CDR3, the DNA is TGTGCCAGCAGCTTAAGGCCTGGCACAGATACGCAGTATTTT. Protein sequence: CASSLRPGTDTQYF.

This clone has a single count. The V gene is TRBV7-9, the J gene TRBJ2-1, with 10 bases matching TRBD2. The length of the CDR3 is 15 residues. J gave up 3 bases and V 3 bases, and 2 bases lay outside the gene matches. Germline CDR1 reads SEHNR; CDR2 reads FQNEAQ (reference sequence). CDR3 sequence (DNA): TGTGCCAGCAGCTTGACTAGCGGGTACTACAATGAGCAGTTCTTC. Its protein product is CASSLTSGYYNEQFF.

The chain joins TRBV11-2 to TRBJ2-5; no clear D gene. Judging by the DNA end, TRBJ2-7 fits better; the J call may be wrong. This CDR3 has 13 residues. From germline, CDR1 is SGHAT and CDR2 FQNNGV. The CDR3 loop is CASSLGSLYEQYF. CDR3 bases: TGTGCCAGCAGCTTAGGGAGTTTGTACGAGCAGTACTTC.

The chain has TRBV30 and TRBJ2-2; D may be TRBD1 or TRBD2 (5 bases each). Germline V gene sequence: CDR1 GTSNPN, CDR2 SVGIG (reference sequence). V shed 8 bases and J shed 3 bases, with 19 bases lying between them. The CDR3 is 15 residues long. CDR3 coding DNA: TGTGCCCGGACATCCCACCGGCGGGACACCGGGGAGCTGTTTTTT. This codes for CARTSHRRDTGELFF.

This clone was seen a handful of times. V gene TRBV7-2 combines with J gene TRBJ2-3, with a tentative D call TRBD2 (5 bases). The germline V gene has CDR1 SGHTA and CDR2 FQGNSA. V was cut by 4 bases and J by 5 bases, with 10 bases left in between. There are 13 residues in the CDR3. In DNA form, the CDR3 reads TGTGCCAGCAGCTGGAGGACGGAAGATACGCAGTATTTT. This codes for CASSWRTEDTQYF.

For the CDR3, the DNA is TGTGCCAGCAGCTTAGCTGAAGAGGGGAGGAAGTTCTTC. It yields the protein CASSLAEEGRKFF. The chain carries TRBV7-3 and TRBJ2-1, with a possible D match to TRBD2 (6 bases). The germline CDR1 and CDR2 sequences are SGHTA and FQGTGA. The CDR3 sequence is 13 residues long. Deletions cut 2 bases from V and 14 bases from J, with 16 bases between.

The rearrangement uses TRBV6-1 and TRBJ2-2; the D is unclear. V was cut by 4 bases and J by 4 bases, with 13 bases left in between. In germline, CDR1 is MNHNS, CDR2 SASEGT. The CDR3 spans 15 residues. CDR3 sequence: CASSALERGTGELFF. CDR3 nucleotide sequence: TGTGCCAGCAGTGCTTTGGAGCGCGGCACCGGGGAGCTGTTTTTT.

The J gene is TRBJ2-2, the V gene TRBV4-3; D is uncertain. Trimming pared 0 bases from V and 4 bases from J, leaving 6 bases between. Germline lookup yields CDR1 LGHNA and CDR2 YSLEER. The CDR3 consists of 14 residues. CDR3 nucleotide sequence: TGCGCCAGCAGCCAAGATCCCATCACCGGGGAGCTGTTTTTT. Its translation is CASSQDPITGELFF.